The present T cell receptor (beta chain) was sequenced within a study of blood T cell repertoires in COVID-19. In the study's own analysis: Amplification from reference gene primers served as the basis for estimated nucleated cell counts. The method was immunoSEQ multiplex PCR; TCRdb's version includes in-frame clones alone and lacks a portion of them. V and J calls and clone size come straight from that table; D and trimming were deduced from the DNA. This sample has 300,000 to 350,000 clones, with roughly 87% found just once. Germline loops: CDR1 KGHSH, CDR2 LQKENI. V trimming: 3 bases; J trimming: 6 bases; junction bases outside the gene matches: 8. The length of the CDR3 is 16 residues.

The source is a man in his thirties or forties with COVID-19, enrolled during active disease. V gene TRBV18 combines with J gene TRBJ2-7, with 13 bases matching TRBD2. The material sequenced was peripheral blood. As DNA, the CDR3 is TGTGCCAGCTCACCGCCGGGACTAGCGGGATATGGCGAGCAGTACTTC. Translating gives CASSPPGLAGYGEQYF.